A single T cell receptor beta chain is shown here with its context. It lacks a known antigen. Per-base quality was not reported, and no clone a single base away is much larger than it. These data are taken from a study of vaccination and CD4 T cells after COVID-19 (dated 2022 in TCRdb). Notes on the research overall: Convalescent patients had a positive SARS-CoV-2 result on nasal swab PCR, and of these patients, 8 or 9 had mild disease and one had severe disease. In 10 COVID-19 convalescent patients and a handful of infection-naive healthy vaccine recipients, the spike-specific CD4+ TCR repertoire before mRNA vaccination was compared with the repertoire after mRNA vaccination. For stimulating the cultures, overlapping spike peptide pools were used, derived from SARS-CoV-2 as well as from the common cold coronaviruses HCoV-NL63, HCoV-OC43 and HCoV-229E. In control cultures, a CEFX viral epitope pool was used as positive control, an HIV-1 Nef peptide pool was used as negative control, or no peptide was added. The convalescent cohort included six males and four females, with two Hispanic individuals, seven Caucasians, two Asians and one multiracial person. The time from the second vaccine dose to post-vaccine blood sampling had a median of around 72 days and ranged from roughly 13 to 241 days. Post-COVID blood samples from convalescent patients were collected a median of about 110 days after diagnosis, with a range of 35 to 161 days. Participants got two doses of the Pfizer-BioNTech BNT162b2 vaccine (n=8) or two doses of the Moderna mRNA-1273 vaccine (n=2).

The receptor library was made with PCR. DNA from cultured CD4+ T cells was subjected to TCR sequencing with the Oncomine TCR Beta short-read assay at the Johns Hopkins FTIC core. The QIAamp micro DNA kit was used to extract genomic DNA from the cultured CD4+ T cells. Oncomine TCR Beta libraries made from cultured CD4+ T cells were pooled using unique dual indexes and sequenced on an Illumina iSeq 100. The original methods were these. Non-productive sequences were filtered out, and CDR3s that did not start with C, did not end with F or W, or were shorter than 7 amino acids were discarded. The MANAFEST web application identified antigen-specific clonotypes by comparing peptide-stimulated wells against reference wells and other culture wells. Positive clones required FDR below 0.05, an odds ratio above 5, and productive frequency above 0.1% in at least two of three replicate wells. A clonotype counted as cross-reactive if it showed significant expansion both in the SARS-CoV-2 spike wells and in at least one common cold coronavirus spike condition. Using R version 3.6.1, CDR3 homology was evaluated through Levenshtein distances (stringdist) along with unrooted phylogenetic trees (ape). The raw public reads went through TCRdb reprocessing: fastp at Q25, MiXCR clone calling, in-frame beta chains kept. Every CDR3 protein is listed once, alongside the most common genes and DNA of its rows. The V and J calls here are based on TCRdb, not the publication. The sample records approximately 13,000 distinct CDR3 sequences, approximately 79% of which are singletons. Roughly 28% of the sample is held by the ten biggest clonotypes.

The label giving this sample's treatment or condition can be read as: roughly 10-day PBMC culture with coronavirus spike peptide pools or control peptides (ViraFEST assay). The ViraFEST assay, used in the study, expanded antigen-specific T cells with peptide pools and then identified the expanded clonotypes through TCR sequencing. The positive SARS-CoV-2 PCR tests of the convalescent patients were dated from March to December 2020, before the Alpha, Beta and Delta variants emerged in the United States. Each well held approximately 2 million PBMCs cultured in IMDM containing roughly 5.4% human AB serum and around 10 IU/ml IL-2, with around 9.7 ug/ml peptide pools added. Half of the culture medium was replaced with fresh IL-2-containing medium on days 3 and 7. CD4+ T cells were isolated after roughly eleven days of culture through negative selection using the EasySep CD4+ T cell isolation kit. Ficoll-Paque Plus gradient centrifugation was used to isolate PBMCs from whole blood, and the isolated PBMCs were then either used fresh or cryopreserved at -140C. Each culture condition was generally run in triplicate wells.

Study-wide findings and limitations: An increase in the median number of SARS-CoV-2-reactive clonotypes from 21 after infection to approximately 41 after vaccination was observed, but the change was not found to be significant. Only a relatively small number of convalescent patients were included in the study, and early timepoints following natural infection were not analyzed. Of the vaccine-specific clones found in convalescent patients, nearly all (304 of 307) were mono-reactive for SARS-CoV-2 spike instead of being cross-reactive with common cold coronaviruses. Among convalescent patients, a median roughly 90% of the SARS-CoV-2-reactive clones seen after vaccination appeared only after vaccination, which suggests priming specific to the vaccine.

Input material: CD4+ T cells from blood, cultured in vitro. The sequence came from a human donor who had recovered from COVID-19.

The DNA reads TGTGCCAGCAGCCCCACGGCAGGACAGAACTATGGCTACACCTTC. Translated, this is CASSPTAGQNYGYTF. This chain is built from TRBV6-1 and TRBJ1-2; the D region possibly corresponds to TRBD1 (6 bases align). The germline V gene gives CDR1 as MNHNS and CDR2 as SASEGT. Deletion took 6 bases off V and 2 bases off J, with a span of 16 bases between the germline ends. The CDR3 runs 15 amino acids, cysteine and phenylalanine included. The DNA shown is the 45-base CDR3, in frame from base 1.